This TCR beta chain was observed in a study of blood T cell repertoires in COVID-19. Study overall: The United States, Italy and Spain provided the acute and convalescent COVID-19 samples. From T cells, B-cell-depleted T cells, or PBMCs came the material, which was cDNA or gDNA.

V was cut by 10 bases and J by 6 bases, with 13 bases left in between. Germline values: CDR1 WSHSY, CDR2 SAAADI. The CDR3 contains 12 residues. The Seattle patients, enrolled during active infection, were followed longitudinally. How the authors handled the data: It was from reference gene primer amplification that nucleated cell counts were estimated. Generated by immunoSEQ multiplex PCR, the TCRdb table keeps only in-frame clones and is missing some. The D gene and trimming were derived from the DNA, and the V and J assignments and clone size from that table. The repertoire holds hundreds of thousands of clones, with 80% to 90% as singletons.

This chain links TRBV10-2 with TRBJ2-4, with D perhaps TRBD2 (5 bases). The sequenced material came from peripheral blood. This sequence was found in a woman aged 70-85 years with COVID-19, enrolled during active disease. CDR3 in DNA: TGCGCCACCTCAGAGGGTGGAAACATTCAGTACTTC. Translating it yields CATSEGGNIQYF.